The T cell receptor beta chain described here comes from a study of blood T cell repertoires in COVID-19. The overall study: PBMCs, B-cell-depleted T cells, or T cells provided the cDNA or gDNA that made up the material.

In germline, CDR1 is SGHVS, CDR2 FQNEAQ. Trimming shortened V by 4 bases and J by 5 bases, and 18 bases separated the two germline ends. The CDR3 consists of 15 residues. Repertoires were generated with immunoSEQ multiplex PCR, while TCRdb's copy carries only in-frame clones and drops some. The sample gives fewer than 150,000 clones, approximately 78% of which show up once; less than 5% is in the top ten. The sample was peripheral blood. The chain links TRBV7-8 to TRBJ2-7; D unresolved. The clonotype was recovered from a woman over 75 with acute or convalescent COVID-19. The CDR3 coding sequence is TGTGCCAGCAGCTCACGGCCTAAAGAGAGCGACGAGCAGTACTTC. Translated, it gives CASSSRPKESDEQYF.